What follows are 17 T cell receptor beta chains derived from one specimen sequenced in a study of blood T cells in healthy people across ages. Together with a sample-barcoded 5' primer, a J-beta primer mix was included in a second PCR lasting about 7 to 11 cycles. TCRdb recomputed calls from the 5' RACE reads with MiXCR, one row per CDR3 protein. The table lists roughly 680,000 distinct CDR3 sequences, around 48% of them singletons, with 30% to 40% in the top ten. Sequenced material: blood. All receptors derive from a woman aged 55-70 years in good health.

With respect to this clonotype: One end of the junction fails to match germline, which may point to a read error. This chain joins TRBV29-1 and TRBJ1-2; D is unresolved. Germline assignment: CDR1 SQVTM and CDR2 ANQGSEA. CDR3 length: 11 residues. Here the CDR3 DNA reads TGCAGTGCAACAGCAAACTGTGGCTACACCTTC. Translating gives CSATANCGYTF.

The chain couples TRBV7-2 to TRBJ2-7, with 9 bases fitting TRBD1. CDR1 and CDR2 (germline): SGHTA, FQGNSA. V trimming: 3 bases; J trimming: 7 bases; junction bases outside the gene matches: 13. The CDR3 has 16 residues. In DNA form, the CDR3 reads TGTGCCAGCAGCTTTGCCGGGACAGGGACCTACAATGAGCAGTACTTC. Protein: CASSFAGTGTYNEQYF.

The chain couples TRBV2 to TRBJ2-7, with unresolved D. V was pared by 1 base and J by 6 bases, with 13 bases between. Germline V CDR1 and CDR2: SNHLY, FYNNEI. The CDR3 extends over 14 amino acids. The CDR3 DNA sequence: TGTGCCAGCAGTGAAGGTTATAGCTTTGGCGAGCAGTACTTC. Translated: CASSEGYSFGEQYF.

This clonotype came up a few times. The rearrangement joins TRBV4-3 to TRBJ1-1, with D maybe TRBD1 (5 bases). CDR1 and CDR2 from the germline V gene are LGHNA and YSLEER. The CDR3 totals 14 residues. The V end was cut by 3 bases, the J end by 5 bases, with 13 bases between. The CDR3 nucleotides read TGCGCCAGCAGCCAGGGACCCATGAGAACTGAAGCTTTCTTT. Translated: CASSQGPMRTEAFF.

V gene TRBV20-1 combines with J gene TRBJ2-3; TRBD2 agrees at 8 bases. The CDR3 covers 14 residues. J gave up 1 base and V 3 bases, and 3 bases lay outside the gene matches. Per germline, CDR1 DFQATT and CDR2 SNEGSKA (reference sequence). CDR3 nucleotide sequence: TGCAGTGCTAGGGGACTAGACCGCACAGATACGCAGTATTTT. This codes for CSARGLDRTDTQYF.

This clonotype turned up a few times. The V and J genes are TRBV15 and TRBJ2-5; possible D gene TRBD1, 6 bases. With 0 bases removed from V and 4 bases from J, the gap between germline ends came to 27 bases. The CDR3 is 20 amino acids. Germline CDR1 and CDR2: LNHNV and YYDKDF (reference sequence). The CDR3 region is CATSRDSGPGHGLSGETQYF. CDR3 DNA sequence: TGTGCCACCAGCAGAGATTCGGGCCCGGGACACGGCTTGTCGGGAGAGACCCAGTACTTC. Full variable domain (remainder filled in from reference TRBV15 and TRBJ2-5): DAMVIQNPRYQVTQFGKPVTLSCSQTLNHNVMYWYQQKSSQAPKLLFHYYDKDFNNEADTPDNFQSRRPNTSFCFLDIRSPGLGDTAMYLCATSRDSGPGHGLSGETQYFGPGTRLLVL.

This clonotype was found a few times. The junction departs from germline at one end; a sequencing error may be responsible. The CDR3 coding sequence is TGTGCCACCAGCGATTCCGCCCGCGGGACGCGGCAGTATTTT. It codes for CATSDSARGTRQYF. The rearrangement links TRBV24-1 to TRBJ2-3; maybe TRBD2 (6 bases). Looked up from germline, CDR1 is KGHDR and CDR2 is SFDVKD. The CDR3 is made up of 14 amino acids.

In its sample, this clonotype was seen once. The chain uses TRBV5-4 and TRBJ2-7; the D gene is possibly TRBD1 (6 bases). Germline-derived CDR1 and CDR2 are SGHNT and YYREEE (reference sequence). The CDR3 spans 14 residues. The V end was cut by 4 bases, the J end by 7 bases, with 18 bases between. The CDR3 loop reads CASSLGAGNNEQYF. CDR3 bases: TGTGCCAGCAGCCTGGGGGCAGGGAATAATGAGCAGTACTTC.

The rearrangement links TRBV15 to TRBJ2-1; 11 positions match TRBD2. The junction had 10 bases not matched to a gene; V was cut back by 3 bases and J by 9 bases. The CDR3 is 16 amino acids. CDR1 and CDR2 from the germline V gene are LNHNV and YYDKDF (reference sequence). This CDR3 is CATSRAITSGRSEQFF. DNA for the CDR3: TGTGCCACCAGCAGGGCCATCACTAGCGGGAGATCTGAGCAGTTCTTC.

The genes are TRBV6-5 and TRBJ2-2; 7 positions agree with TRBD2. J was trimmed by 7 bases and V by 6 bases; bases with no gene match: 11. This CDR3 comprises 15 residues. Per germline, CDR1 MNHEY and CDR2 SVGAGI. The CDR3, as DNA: TGTGCCAGCAGAGCCGTGCGGACTAGTGGCGGGGAGCTGTTTTTT. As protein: CASRAVRTSGGELFF.

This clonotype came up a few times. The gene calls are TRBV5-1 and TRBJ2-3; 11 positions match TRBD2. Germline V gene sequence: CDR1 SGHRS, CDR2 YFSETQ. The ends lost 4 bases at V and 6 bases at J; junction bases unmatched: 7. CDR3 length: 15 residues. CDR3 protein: CASSTPGTSGDTQYF. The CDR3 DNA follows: TGCGCCAGCAGCACCCCCGGGACTAGCGGCGATACGCAGTATTTT.

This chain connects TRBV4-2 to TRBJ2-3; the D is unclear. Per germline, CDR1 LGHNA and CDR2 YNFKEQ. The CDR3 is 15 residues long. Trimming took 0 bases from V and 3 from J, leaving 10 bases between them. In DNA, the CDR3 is TGTGCCAGCAGCCAAGAGCCGGTGGGGACAGATACGCAGTATTTT. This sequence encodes CASSQEPVGTDTQYF.

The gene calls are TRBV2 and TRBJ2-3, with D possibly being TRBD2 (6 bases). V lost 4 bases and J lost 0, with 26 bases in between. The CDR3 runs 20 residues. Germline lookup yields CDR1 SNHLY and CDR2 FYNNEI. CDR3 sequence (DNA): TGTGCCAGCAGTGGTGAGAGGACGGGAGCGAAACCTACTAGCACAGATACGCAGTATTTT. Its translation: CASSGERTGAKPTSTDTQYF. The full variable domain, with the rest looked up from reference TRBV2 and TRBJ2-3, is EPEVTQTPSHQVTQMGQEVILRCVPISNHLYFYWYRQILGQKVEFLVSFYNNEISEKSEIFDDQFSVERPDGSNFTLKIRSTKLEDSAMYFCASSGERTGAKPTSTDTQYFGPGTRLTVL.

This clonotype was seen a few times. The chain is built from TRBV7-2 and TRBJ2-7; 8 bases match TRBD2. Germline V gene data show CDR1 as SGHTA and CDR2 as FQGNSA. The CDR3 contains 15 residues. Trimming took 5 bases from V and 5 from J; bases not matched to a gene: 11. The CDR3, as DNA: TGTGCCAGCAGCCCCAGCGGGACTAGAGGTAACGAGCAGTACTTC. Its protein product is CASSPSGTRGNEQYF. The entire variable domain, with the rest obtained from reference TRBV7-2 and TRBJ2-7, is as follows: GAGVSQSPSNKVTEKGKDVELRCDPISGHTALYWYRQSLGQGLEFLIYFQGNSAPDKSGLPSDRFSAERTGGSVSTLTIQRTQQEDSAVYLCASSPSGTRGNEQYFGPGTRLTVT.

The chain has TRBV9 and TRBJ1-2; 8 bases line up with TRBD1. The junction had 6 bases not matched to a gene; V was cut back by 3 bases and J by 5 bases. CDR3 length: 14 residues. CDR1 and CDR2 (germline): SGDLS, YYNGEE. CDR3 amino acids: CASSARGPEYGYTF. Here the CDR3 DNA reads TGTGCCAGCAGCGCCAGGGGGCCAGAATATGGCTACACCTTC.

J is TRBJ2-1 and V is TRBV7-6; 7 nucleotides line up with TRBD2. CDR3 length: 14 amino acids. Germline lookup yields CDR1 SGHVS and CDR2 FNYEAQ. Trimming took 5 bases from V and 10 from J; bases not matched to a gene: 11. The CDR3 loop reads CASSPGLVTGEQFF. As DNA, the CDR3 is TGTGCCAGCAGCCCCGGACTAGTTACCGGGGAGCAGTTCTTC.

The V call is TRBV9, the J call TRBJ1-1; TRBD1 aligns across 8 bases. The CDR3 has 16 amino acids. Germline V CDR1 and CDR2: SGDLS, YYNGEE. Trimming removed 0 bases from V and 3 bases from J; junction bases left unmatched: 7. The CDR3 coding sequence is TGTGCCAGCAGCGTAGACAGTGACAGGGGATACACTGAAGCTTTCTTT. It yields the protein CASSVDSDRGYTEAFF.